Following are 13 T cell receptor beta chains from one sample sequenced in a study of blood T cell repertoires in COVID-19. Using immunoSEQ multiplex PCR, the repertoire was profiled, and TCRdb retains in-frame clones only, with some absent. The top ten hold around 26% of the sample, which has over 110,000 clones, approximately 88% seen once. The sequencing sample was made of peripheral blood. These receptor sequences come from a human donor in a cohort sampled during active COVID-19.

The CDR3: CASSLAPGRGYEQYF. The CDR3 coding sequence is TGTGCCAGCAGCTTAGCCCCCGGCAGGGGCTACGAGCAGTACTTC. The rearrangement joins TRBV7-2 to TRBJ2-7, with a weak D call TRBD1 (6 bases). The germline V and J ends were trimmed by 0 bases and 3 bases, with 12 bases remaining between them. The CDR3 length is 15 residues. Germline V lookup: CDR1 SGHTA, CDR2 FQGNSA.

This clone occurred a few times. The genes are TRBV6-6 and TRBJ2-2; 7 nucleotides agree with TRBD1. Germline V gene lookup returns CDR1 MNHNY and CDR2 SVGAGI (reference sequence). Trimming took 5 bases from V and 6 from J; bases not matched to a gene: 3. The CDR3 totals 13 residues. The CDR3 sequence: CASSTGVAGELFF. In nucleotides, the CDR3 is TGTGCCAGCAGTACAGGGGTGGCCGGGGAGCTGTTTTTT.

The rearrangement joins TRBV27 to TRBJ1-1; 7 nucleotides line up with TRBD1. The V gene's germline CDR1 is MNHEY and CDR2 SMNVEV (reference sequence). V gave up 2 bases and J gave up 5 bases; unmatched junction bases: 2. The CDR3 consists of 13 residues. CDR3 region: CASSLARGTEAFF. CDR3 coding DNA: TGTGCCAGCAGTTTAGCCAGGGGGACTGAAGCTTTCTTT.

This chain connects TRBV11-2 to TRBJ2-3; possible D gene TRBD1, 5 bases. Germline lookup yields CDR1 SGHAT and CDR2 FQNNGV. The CDR3 runs 17 residues. V was clipped by 0 bases and J by 0 bases, with 13 bases between them. For the CDR3, the DNA is TGTGCCAGCAGCTTAGATTCATGGGGCCGTAGCACAGATACGCAGTATTTT. This sequence encodes CASSLDSWGRSTDTQYF.

The rearrangement joins TRBV27 to TRBJ1-6, with D possibly matching TRBD1 (5 bases). Trimming stripped 9 bases from V and 5 bases from J, with 11 bases between. Germline-derived CDR1 and CDR2 are MNHEY and SMNVEV (reference sequence). This CDR3 region has 13 residues. CDR3 loop: CASRLTDNSPLHF. Written as DNA, the CDR3 is TGTGCCAGTAGATTGACAGATAATTCACCCCTCCACTTT.

This sequence joins TRBV3-1 (or the pseudogene TRBV3-2) and TRBJ1-4; 8 nucleotides match TRBD1. V dropped 6 bases and J dropped 8; count of bases not matched to a gene: 8. The CDR3 length is 14 residues. The germline V gene has CDR1 LGHDT and CDR2 YNNKEL (reference sequence). This chain's CDR3 is CASSLGQGGEKLFF. In DNA form, the CDR3 reads TGTGCCAGCAGTCTCGGACAGGGAGGCGAAAAACTGTTTTTT.

This sequence joins TRBV6-5 and TRBJ2-7; possible D gene TRBD1, 6 bases. CDR3 length: 13 residues. The germline V gene encodes CDR1 MNHEY and CDR2 SVGAGI. The V and J ends lost 2 bases and 4 bases respectively, with 9 bases between them. CDR3 sequence reads: CASSYPGHYEQYF. As DNA, the CDR3 is TGTGCCAGCAGTTACCCGGGACATTACGAGCAGTACTTC.

The table lists this clone with a few counts. The V and J genes are TRBV25-1 and TRBJ2-7; D perhaps matches TRBD1 (7 bases). Per germline, CDR1 MGHDK and CDR2 SYGVNS. V lost 6 bases and J 2 bases, leaving 14 bases between the germline ends. The CDR3 loop spans 14 amino acids. CDR3: CASRGGQGAYEQYF. For the CDR3, the DNA is TGTGCCAGCAGAGGAGGGCAGGGGGCCTACGAGCAGTACTTC.

This chain joins TRBV5-1 and TRBJ1-6, with 9 bases aligning to TRBD1. CDR1 and CDR2 from the germline V gene are SGHRS and YFSETQ. Losses at the gene ends were 0 bases for V and 13 bases for J; bases not matched to a gene: 11. The CDR3 has 16 residues. The CDR3: CASSLERGQGFYPLHF. The CDR3 DNA reads TGCGCCAGCAGCTTGGAGAGGGGACAGGGATTCTATCCCCTCCACTTT.

The J gene is TRBJ2-5, the V gene TRBV5-6; D is possibly TRBD1 (6 bases). The CDR3 totals 14 residues. V was pared by 3 bases and J by 1 base, with 10 bases between. The germline gives CDR1 SGHDT, CDR2 YYEEEE. The DNA of the CDR3 is TGTGCCAGCAGCTCCACAGGGACCCAAGAGACCCAGTACTTC. It specifies CASSSTGTQETQYF. Full variable domain (missing parts from reference TRBV5-6 and TRBJ2-5): DAGVTQSPTHLIKTRGQQVTLRCSPKSGHDTVSWYQQALGQGPQFIFQYYEEEERQRGNFPDRFSGHQFPNYSSELNVNALLLGDSALYLCASSSTGTQETQYFGPGTRLLVL.

This clone came up a few times. The chain carries TRBV18 and TRBJ2-7; no clear D. This CDR3 has 13 residues. Per germline, CDR1 KGHSH and CDR2 LQKENI. V dropped 0 bases and J dropped 0 bases, with 3 bases sitting between them. The CDR3 DNA is TGTGCCAGCTCACCACCCAGCTCCTACGAGCAGTACTTC. Translating gives CASSPPSSYEQYF. The full variable domain, rest sourced from reference TRBV18 and TRBJ2-7, is NAGVMQNPRHLVRRRGQEARLRCSPMKGHSHVYWYRQLPEEGLKFMVYLQKENIIDESGMPKERFSAEFPKEGPSILRIQQVVRGDSAAYFCASSPPSSYEQYFGPGTRLTVT.

V is TRBV15 and J is TRBJ2-6, with TRBD1 identical over 9 bases. The trim removed 1 base at V and 0 bases at J, leaving 13 bases unmatched. The length of the CDR3 is 21 residues. CDR1 and CDR2 from the germline V gene are LNHNV and YYDKDF (reference sequence). The CDR3 here is CATSRAFPGTGLGSGANVLTF. The CDR3 bases are TGTGCCACCAGCAGAGCTTTCCCCGGGACAGGGCTAGGCTCTGGGGCCAACGTCCTGACTTTC.

The CDR3 sequence: CASSQDRTGNYGYTF. CDR3 in DNA: TGCGCCAGCAGCCAAGATCGGACAGGGAACTATGGCTACACCTTC. The rearrangement uses TRBV4-3 and TRBJ1-2, with TRBD1 matching over 8 bases. With 0 bases clipped from V and 2 bases from J, the junction kept 2 bases outside the gene matches. CDR3 size: 15 residues. Germline V gives CDR1 LGHNA, CDR2 YSLEER.